This T cell receptor (beta chain) emerged from a study of blood T cells in healthy people across ages. Findings and limits, study-wide: When set beside aged donors, long-lived donors presented more naive CD4+ cells and higher diversity.

CDR1 is SEHNR, CDR2 FQNEAQ, per germline (reference sequence). This CDR3 comprises 14 residues. The second PCR ran 7 to 11 cycles with a sample-barcoded 5' primer and J-beta primers. TCRdb processed the 5' RACE reads anew with MiXCR; each CDR3 protein has one entry. The top ten clones hold more than 8% of a sample with over 750,000 distinct CDR3 sequences, 20% to 25% of them seen once. Points on this clonotype: Its antigen is not identified. Germline is not matched at one junction end, which may reflect a read error.

This same sample was also taken into another study, of T cells of mothers and their children.

The rearrangement uses TRBV7-9 and TRBJ2-5; TRBD2 agrees at 8 bases. Sequencing was done on a sample of blood. This TCR was sampled from a boy between 5 and 17 years old in good health. The CDR3 sequence: CARSSYGGEETQYF. The CDR3 region has the DNA TGTGCCCGCAGCTCCTACGGGGGGGAAGAGACCCAGTACTTC.